A selection of T cell receptor beta chains follows, all from one sample in a study of OX40 agonist ivuxolimab in advanced cancers. Repertoires were generated with immunoSEQ multiplex PCR, while TCRdb's copy carries only in-frame clones and drops some. Of 70,000 or so clones in the sample, just over 85% were seen once. The sequencing here drew on CD4+ or CD8+ T cells sorted from blood, taken in a trial of the OX40 agonist ivuxolimab. Receptor source: an adult with an advanced solid tumor such as melanoma, head and neck, liver or kidney cancer. The CDR3 runs from the conserved cysteine through the conserved F or W. Each record gives: clone size, D gene, V gene, J gene, CDR3 protein, CDR3 DNA. The D gene is left open where the match is weak. The size of a clone is reported for some rows only, either as once, few or many, or as a class for expanded clones.

>NA|TRBD1|TRBV6-5|TRBJ2-5
CASRVGTGMPQYF
TGTGCCAGCAGAGTCGGGACAGGGATGCCCCAGTACTTC
>NA|TRBD1|TRBV7-3|TRBJ1-6
CASSPRTRTGNNSPLHF
TGTGCCAGCAGCCCGCGCACGCGGACAGGGAATAATTCACCCCTCCACTTT
>NA|NA|TRBV4-3|TRBJ1-4
CASSQERGVGRVF
TGCGCCAGCAGCCAAGAACGCGGCGTTGGGAGGGTTTTT
>NA|TRBD2|TRBV6-6|TRBJ2-1
CASSAPGLARYNEQFF
TGTGCCAGCAGTGCCCCGGGACTAGCGCGCTACAATGAGCAGTTCTTC
>NA|NA|TRBV5-1|TRBJ2-3
CASSLAVGSHGDTQYF
TGCGCCAGCAGCTTGGCCGTAGGGAGCCACGGAGATACGCAGTATTTT
>NA|NA|TRBV7-8|TRBJ2-7
CASSFTGTPGYEQYF
TGTGCCAGCAGCTTCACCGGGACTCCGGGATACGAGCAGTACTTC
>NA|NA|TRBV19|TRBJ2-2
CASSRYTGELFF
TGTGCCAGTAGTCGGTACACCGGGGAGCTGTTTTTT
>NA|NA|TRBV5-4|TRBJ1-6
CASRTGGSYNSPLHF
TGTGCCAGCAGGACTGGGGGCTCCTATAATTCACCCCTCCACTTT
>NA|NA|TRBV20-1|TRBJ1-1
CRKSLNTEAFF
TGCAGAAAGAGTCTGAACACTGAAGCTTTCTTT
>NA|NA|TRBV15|TRBJ2-1
CATSRELNFEQFF
TGTGCCACCAGCAGAGAGCTAAATTTTGAGCAGTTCTTC
>NA|TRBD2|TRBV5-1|TRBJ2-3
CASSWREGPDTQYF
TGCGCCAGCAGCTGGCGGGAGGGCCCAGATACGCAGTATTTT
>NA|NA|TRBV28|TRBJ2-1
CASSAGSGEAYNEQFF
TGTGCCAGCTCCGCTGGGTCGGGGGAGGCCTACAATGAGCAGTTCTTC
>NA|NA|TRBV28|TRBJ2-2
CASRGNTGELFF
TGTGCCAGTCGAGGAAACACCGGGGAGCTGTTTTTT
>NA|TRBD2|TRBV7-2|TRBJ2-3
CASSFDRRGGRTDTQYF
TGTGCCAGCAGCTTCGATCGGCGGGGGGGCCGCACAGATACGCAGTATTTT
>NA|NA|TRBV4-2|TRBJ1-1
CASSQDRSRRDTEAFF
TGTGCCAGCAGCCAAGATCGCTCGAGACGGGACACTGAAGCTTTCTTT
>NA|TRBD2|TRBV10-1|TRBJ2-5
CASRVAGRGETQYF
TGCGCCAGCAGAGTAGCGGGGAGGGGGGAGACCCAGTACTTC
>NA|NA|TRBV5-6|TRBJ2-3
CASSSLVRSYETSTDTQYF
TGTGCCAGCAGCTCCCTGGTGCGAAGCTATGAGACTAGCACAGATACGCAGTATTTT
>NA|TRBD2|TRBV10-3|TRBJ2-1
CAISGERGSSYNEQFF
TGTGCCATCAGTGGGGAGCGGGGGAGCTCCTACAATGAGCAGTTCTTC
>few|NA|TRBV2|TRBJ2-2
CASTAEDPNTGELFF
TGTGCCAGCACGGCCGAGGACCCGAACACCGGGGAGCTGTTTTTT
>once|NA|TRBV11-2|TRBJ2-1
CASSLGLTNNEQFF
TGTGCCAGCAGCTTAGGGTTGACCAACAATGAGCAGTTCTTC
>NA|NA|TRBV7-9|TRBJ2-1
CASSFLPPRGNEQFF
TGTGCCAGCAGCTTCTTGCCCCCCCGGGGCAATGAGCAGTTCTTC
>once|TRBD2|TRBV9|TRBJ2-7
CASSVGTGGSDEQYF
TGTGCCAGCAGCGTAGGAACGGGAGGGTCGGACGAGCAGTACTTC
>NA|NA|TRBV5-1|TRBJ2-2
CASSLFTMNTGELFF
TGCGCCAGCAGCTTGTTCACTATGAACACCGGGGAGCTGTTTTTT
>NA|NA|TRBV29-1|TRBJ2-6
CSVALEGISGANVLTF
TGCAGCGTTGCGCTCGAGGGGATCTCTGGGGCCAACGTCCTGACTTTC
>NA|NA|TRBV6-5|TRBJ2-7
CASAPSVYEQYF
TGTGCCAGCGCGCCTAGCGTGTACGAGCAGTACTTC
>once|NA|TRBV9|TRBJ2-5
CASSVAGKDTQYF
TGTGCCAGCAGCGTAGCCGGTAAAGACACCCAGTACTTC
>NA|NA|TRBV7-9|TRBJ1-4
CASSPGEWNEKLFF
TGTGCCAGCAGCCCTGGAGAGTGGAATGAAAAACTGTTTTTT
>NA|NA|TRBV5-4|TRBJ1-2
CASSLDPSFVYGYTF
TGTGCCAGCAGCTTGGATCCATCTTTTGTCTATGGCTACACCTTC
>NA|TRBD1|TRBV6-1|TRBJ1-1
CASTPTGQGGIEAFF
TGTGCCAGCACCCCAACTGGACAGGGCGGGATTGAAGCTTTCTTT
>NA|NA|TRBV7-9|TRBJ2-1
CASSLGLAASYNEQFF
TGTGCCAGCAGCTTAGGGTTGGCAGCCTCCTACAATGAGCAGTTCTTC
>NA|NA|TRBV9|TRBJ2-1
CASSRSSYNEQFF
TGTGCCAGCAGCAGGAGCTCCTACAATGAGCAGTTCTTC
>NA|TRBD1|TRBV28|TRBJ1-6
CAIGQGRPLHF
TGTGCCATCGGACAGGGGAGACCCCTCCACTTT
>NA|NA|TRBV7-8|TRBJ2-1
CASSPLGTPYNEQFF
TGTGCCAGCAGCCCGCTCGGGACTCCTTACAATGAGCAGTTCTTC
>NA|NA|TRBV10-3|TRBJ1-4
CAISDNSRRNEKLFF
TGTGCCATCAGTGACAACAGCAGGCGGAATGAAAAACTGTTTTTT
>few|TRBD1|TRBV28|TRBJ2-5
CASSLGTGRETQYF
TGTGCCAGCAGTCTAGGGACAGGGCGAGAGACCCAGTACTTC
>NA|NA|TRBV28|TRBJ2-7
CASSLPGGANEQYF
TGTGCCAGCAGTTTACCCGGCGGGGCCAACGAGCAGTACTTC
>NA|TRBD2|TRBV19|TRBJ2-3
CASSIRAGGRPDTQYF
TGTGCCAGTAGTATTAGGGCGGGAGGTAGGCCAGATACGCAGTATTTT
>NA|NA|TRBV18|TRBJ2-1
CASSPAGNEQFF
TGTGCCAGCTCACCAGCGGGAAATGAGCAGTTCTTC
>NA|NA|TRBV15|TRBJ2-7
CATSRDNRHEQYF
TGTGCCACCAGCAGAGATAATAGGCACGAGCAGTACTTC
>NA|NA|TRBV28|TRBJ1-2
CASSSPPRGGGYTF
TGTGCCAGCAGTTCACCTCCCCGGGGTGGGGGCTACACCTTC
>once|TRBD1|TRBV11-2|TRBJ2-2
CASSLVATGIPGELFF
TGTGCCAGCAGCTTAGTTGCGACAGGGATCCCCGGGGAGCTGTTTTTT
>NA|NA|TRBV7-9|TRBJ1-2
CASSLDWRDANYGYTF
TGTGCCAGCAGCTTAGACTGGCGGGATGCTAACTATGGCTACACCTTC
>NA|NA|TRBV6-5|TRBJ2-7
CASSLYYEQYF
TGTGCCAGCAGCCTCTATTACGAGCAGTACTTC
>NA|TRBD2|TRBV28|TRBJ2-7
CASSETSGSANEQYF
TGTGCCAGCAGTGAAACTAGCGGGAGTGCAAACGAGCAGTACTTC
>NA|TRBD1|TRBV5-1|TRBJ1-3
CASSLEGAMGNTIYF
TGCGCCAGCAGCTTGGAGGGGGCAATGGGAAACACCATATATTTT
>NA|NA|TRBV7-6|TRBJ2-1
CASSSQEQGSQFF
TGTGCCAGCAGCTCCCAAGAACAGGGCTCGCAGTTCTTC
>NA|NA|TRBV2|TRBJ1-5
CASSEWGGFDQPQHF
TGTGCCAGCAGTGAATGGGGAGGCTTCGATCAGCCCCAGCATTTT
>NA|NA|TRBV2|TRBJ1-5
CASSSGSNQPQHF
TGTGCCAGCAGTTCGGGAAGCAATCAGCCCCAGCATTTT
>once|NA|TRBV11-1|TRBJ2-7
CASSEDARQYF
TGTGCCAGCAGCGAGGACGCGCGACAGTACTTC
>NA|NA|TRBV19|TRBJ2-1
CASGGQSYYNEQFF
TGTGCCAGTGGAGGGCAAAGTTACTACAATGAGCAGTTCTTC
>NA|NA|TRBV2|TRBJ1-1
CASSPVGTNTEAFF
TGTGCCAGCAGCCCTGTAGGGACGAACACTGAAGCTTTCTTT
>NA|NA|TRBV5-5|TRBJ1-2
CASSSRQDLDYGYTF
TGTGCCAGCAGCTCAAGACAGGACTTGGACTATGGCTACACCTTC
>NA|TRBD2|TRBV15|TRBJ2-3
CATSREGSGRAGADTQYF
TGTGCCACCAGCAGAGAAGGTAGCGGGAGGGCCGGGGCAGATACGCAGTATTTT
>once|NA|TRBV4-3|TRBJ2-7
CASSQEPSERSHYEQYF
TGCGCCAGCAGCCAAGAACCTTCCGAGCGGAGCCACTACGAGCAGTACTTC
>NA|NA|TRBV6-6|TRBJ2-7
CASSYGRGGDEQYF
TGTGCCAGCAGTTACGGCAGGGGTGGGGACGAGCAGTACTTC
>NA|NA|TRBV27|TRBJ2-7
CASSPTVSYEQYF
TGTGCCAGCAGCCCCACAGTCTCCTACGAGCAGTACTTC
>NA|NA|TRBV6-5|TRBJ1-1
CARASGAFF
TGTGCCAGGGCCTCGGGGGCTTTCTTT